One T cell receptor (beta chain) is described in this entry. Its antigen is undetermined. The J segment lost 4 bases and the V segment lost 4 bases, leaving 5 bases of the junction unmatched. The CDR3 totals 15 residues. Germline V CDR1 and CDR2: SNHLY, FYNNEI. Primers: 60 Vbeta forward and 13 Jbeta reverse. Produced via immunoSEQ multiplex PCR; TCRdb's table is partial and in-frame only. The sample records fewer than 120,000 clones, more than 75% being singletons. This sample was included in a study of cytomegalovirus exposure and HLA in healthy donors. Study-wide findings and caveats: In a later analysis, V- and J-gene trimming of beta chains associated with a DCLRE1C missense variant, replicated independently. Generally TCR sequences proved uncommon, though certain public TCRs appeared in numerous donors. Exclusion applied to some V segments, including TRBV6-2 and TRBV6-3, as they were indistinguishable.

This rearrangement joins TRBV2 to TRBJ2-5; TRBD2 matches at 11 bases. The sample comprised PBMCs. The TCR originated in a man in his forties or fifties in good health and CMV-seronegative. The CDR3 loop reads CASSVIAGGGETQYF. The CDR3 DNA reads TGTGCCAGCAGTGTGATAGCGGGGGGGGGAGAGACCCAGTACTTC.